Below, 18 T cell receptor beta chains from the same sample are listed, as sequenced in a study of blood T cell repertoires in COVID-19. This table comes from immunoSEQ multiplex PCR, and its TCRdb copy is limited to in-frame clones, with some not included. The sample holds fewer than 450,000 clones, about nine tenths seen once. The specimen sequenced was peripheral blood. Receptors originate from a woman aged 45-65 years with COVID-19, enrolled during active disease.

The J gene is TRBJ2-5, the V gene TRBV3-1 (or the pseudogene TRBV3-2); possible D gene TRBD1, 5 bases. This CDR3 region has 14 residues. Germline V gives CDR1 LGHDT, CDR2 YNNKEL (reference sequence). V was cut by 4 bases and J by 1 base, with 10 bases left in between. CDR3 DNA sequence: TGTGCCAGCAGCCCAAGGGGTTTCCAAGAGACCCAGTACTTC. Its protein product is CASSPRGFQETQYF.

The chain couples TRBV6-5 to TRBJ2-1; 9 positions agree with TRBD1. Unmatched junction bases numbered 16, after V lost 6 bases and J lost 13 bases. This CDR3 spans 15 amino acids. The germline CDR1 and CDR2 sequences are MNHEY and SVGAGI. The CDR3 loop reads CASRTSGTGSYLQFF. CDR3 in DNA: TGTGCCAGCAGGACATCCGGGACAGGGTCCTATCTTCAGTTCTTC.

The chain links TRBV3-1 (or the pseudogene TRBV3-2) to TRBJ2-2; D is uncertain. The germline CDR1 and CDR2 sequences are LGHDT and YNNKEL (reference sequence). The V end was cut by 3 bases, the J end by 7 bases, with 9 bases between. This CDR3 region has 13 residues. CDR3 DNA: TGTGCCAGCAGCCACAGTACCTTCGGGGAGCTGTTTTTT. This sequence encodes CASSHSTFGELFF.

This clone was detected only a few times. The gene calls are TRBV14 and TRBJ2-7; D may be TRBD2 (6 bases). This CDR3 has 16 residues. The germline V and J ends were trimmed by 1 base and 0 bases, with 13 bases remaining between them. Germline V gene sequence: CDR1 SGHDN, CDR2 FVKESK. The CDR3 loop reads CASSQVASVSSYEQYF. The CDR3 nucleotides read TGTGCCAGCAGCCAAGTCGCTAGCGTGAGCTCCTACGAGCAGTACTTC.

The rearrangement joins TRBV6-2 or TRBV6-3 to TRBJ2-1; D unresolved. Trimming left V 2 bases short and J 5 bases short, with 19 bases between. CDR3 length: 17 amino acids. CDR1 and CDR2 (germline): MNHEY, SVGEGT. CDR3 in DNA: TGTGCCAGCAGTTACAATTTTCGCCAGTTCCCCAACAATGAGCAGTTCTTC. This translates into CASSYNFRQFPNNEQFF.

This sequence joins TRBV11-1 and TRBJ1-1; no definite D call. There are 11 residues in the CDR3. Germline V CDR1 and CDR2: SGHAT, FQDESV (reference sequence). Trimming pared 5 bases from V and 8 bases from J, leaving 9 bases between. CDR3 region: CASSPVSEAFF. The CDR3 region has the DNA TGTGCCAGCAGCCCAGTATCCGAAGCTTTCTTT.

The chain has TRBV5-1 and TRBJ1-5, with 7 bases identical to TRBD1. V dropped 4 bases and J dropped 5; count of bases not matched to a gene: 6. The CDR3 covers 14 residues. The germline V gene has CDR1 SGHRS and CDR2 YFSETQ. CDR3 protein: CASSRTGRDQPQHF. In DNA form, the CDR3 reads TGCGCCAGCAGCAGGACAGGTCGCGATCAGCCCCAGCATTTT.

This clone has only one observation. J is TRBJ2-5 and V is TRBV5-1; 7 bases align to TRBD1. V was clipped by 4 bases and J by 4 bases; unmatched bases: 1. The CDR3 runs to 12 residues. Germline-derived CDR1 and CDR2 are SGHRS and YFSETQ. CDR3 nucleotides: TGCGCCAGCAGCCGACAGGGAGAGACCCAGTACTTC. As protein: CASSRQGETQYF.

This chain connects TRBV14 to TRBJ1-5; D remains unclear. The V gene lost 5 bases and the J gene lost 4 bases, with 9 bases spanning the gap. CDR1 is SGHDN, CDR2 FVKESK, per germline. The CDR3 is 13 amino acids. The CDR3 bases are TGTGCCAGCAGCGGCAGTCAGAATCAGCCCCAGCATTTT. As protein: CASSGSQNQPQHF.

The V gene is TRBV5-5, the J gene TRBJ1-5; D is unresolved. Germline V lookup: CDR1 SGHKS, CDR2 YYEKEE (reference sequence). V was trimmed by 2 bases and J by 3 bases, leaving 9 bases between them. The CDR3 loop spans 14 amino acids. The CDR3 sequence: CASSLKAVNQPQHF. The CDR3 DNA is TGTGCCAGCAGCTTAAAGGCGGTCAATCAGCCCCAGCATTTT. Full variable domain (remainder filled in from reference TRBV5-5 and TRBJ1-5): DAGVTQSPTHLIKTRGQQVTLRCSPISGHKSVSWYQQVLGQGPQFIFQYYEKEERGRGNFPDRFSARQFPNYSSELNVNALLLGDSALYLCASSLKAVNQPQHFGDGTRLSIL.

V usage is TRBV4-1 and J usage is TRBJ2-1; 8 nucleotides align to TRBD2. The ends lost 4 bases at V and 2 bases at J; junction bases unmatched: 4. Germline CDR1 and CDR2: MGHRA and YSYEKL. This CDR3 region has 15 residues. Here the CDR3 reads CASSLGLGPYNEQFF. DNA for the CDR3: TGCGCCAGCAGCCTGGGACTAGGTCCCTACAATGAGCAGTTCTTC.

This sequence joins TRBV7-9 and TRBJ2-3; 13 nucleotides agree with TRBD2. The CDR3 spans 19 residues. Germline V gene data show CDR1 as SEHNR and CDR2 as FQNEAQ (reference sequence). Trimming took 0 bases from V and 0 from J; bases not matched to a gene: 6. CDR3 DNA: TGTGCCAGCAGCTTAGCCCAGAGGACTAGCGGGAGAAGCACAGATACGCAGTATTTT. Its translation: CASSLAQRTSGRSTDTQYF.

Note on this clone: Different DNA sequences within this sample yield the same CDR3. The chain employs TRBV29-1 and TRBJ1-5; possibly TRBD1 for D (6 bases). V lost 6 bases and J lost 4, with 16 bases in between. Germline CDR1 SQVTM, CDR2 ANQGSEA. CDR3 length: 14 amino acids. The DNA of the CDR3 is TGCAGCGTCAGGGGACCCGGATCAAATCAGCCCCAGCATTTT. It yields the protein CSVRGPGSNQPQHF.

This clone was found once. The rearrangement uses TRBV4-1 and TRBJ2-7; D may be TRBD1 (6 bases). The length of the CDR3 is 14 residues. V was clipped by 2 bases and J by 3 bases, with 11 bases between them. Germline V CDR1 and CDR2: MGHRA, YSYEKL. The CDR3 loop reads CASSQHGQRYEQYF. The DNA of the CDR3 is TGCGCCAGCAGCCAACATGGACAGCGCTACGAGCAGTACTTC.

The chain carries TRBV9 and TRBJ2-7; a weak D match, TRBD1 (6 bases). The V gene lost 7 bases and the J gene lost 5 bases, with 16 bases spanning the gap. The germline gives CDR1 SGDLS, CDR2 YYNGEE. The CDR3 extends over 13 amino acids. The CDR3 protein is CASSRQVGHEQYF. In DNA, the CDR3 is TGTGCCAGCTCCCGACAGGTGGGCCACGAGCAGTACTTC.

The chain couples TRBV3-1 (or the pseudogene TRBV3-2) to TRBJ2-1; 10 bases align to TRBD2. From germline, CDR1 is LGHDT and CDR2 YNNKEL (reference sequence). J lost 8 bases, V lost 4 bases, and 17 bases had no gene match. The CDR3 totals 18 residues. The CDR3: CASSLQPPSGSANHEQFF. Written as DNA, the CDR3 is TGTGCCAGCAGCCTCCAACCCCCTAGCGGGAGCGCCAACCATGAGCAGTTCTTC.

CDR3 bases: TGTGCCAGCAGCTCCGTGGCTCAGGGGAAGGGGGAGACCCAGTACTTC. It translates to CASSSVAQGKGETQYF. The V and J genes are TRBV28 and TRBJ2-5, with a possible D match to TRBD1 (6 bases). CDR3 length equals 16 residues. Per the germline V gene, CDR1 is MDHEN and CDR2 is SYDVKM. V lost 6 bases, J lost 5 bases, and 22 bases lay in between.

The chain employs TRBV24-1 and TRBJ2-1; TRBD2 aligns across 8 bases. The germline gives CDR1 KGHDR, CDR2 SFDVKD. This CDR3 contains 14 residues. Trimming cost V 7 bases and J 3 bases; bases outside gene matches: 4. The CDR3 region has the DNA TGTGCCACCAGAGAGCGGGAGTTCTACAATGAGCAGTTCTTC. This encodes CATREREFYNEQFF.